Shown below are 29 T cell receptor beta chains from a single sample sequenced in a study of blood T cell repertoires in COVID-19. Here immunoSEQ multiplex PCR was the method, and the copy in TCRdb shows in-frame clones only, minus some. This table holds more than 90,000 clones, about 80% found once. Material for sequencing was peripheral blood. These TCRs come from a man of 80 years or more with acute or convalescent COVID-19.

This clone was observed a few times. This chain links TRBV30 with TRBJ1-5, with unresolved D. Germline V gene sequence: CDR1 GTSNPN, CDR2 SVGIG (reference sequence). The ends were cut back, 3 bases at V and 4 bases at J, with 13 bases in the middle. The CDR3 totals 14 residues. CDR3 protein: CAWRNPSGNQPQHF. The CDR3 bases are TGTGCCTGGAGGAATCCCTCGGGGAATCAGCCCCAGCATTTT.

The genes are TRBV28 and TRBJ1-2, with 8 bases matching TRBD1. CDR3 length equals 11 residues. J was trimmed by 7 bases and V by 10 bases; bases with no gene match: 5. The germline CDR1 and CDR2 sequences are MDHEN and SYDVKM. CDR3 DNA: TGTGCCACCAGGGGGCTTGGTGGCTACACCTTC. Translated: CATRGLGGYTF.

J is TRBJ1-1 and V is TRBV10-1, with 10 bases identical to TRBD1. CDR3 length: 15 amino acids. CDR1 WNHNN and CDR2 SYGVQD come from the germline V gene (reference sequence). Losses at the gene ends were 2 bases for V and 6 bases for J; bases not matched to a gene: 6. The CDR3: CASSEDRGQFPEAFF. The CDR3 DNA sequence: TGCGCCAGCAGTGAGGACAGGGGGCAATTCCCTGAAGCTTTCTTT.

The table lists this clone with a count of one. The genes are TRBV21-1 and TRBJ1-6; TRBD1 is the table's D call and was not checked against the DNA. TRBV21-1 has pseudogene status. This CDR3 is built from 20 residues. Written as DNA, the CDR3 is TGTGCCAGCAGCGCCTACAGGGACGTACCCAATAGCTCCTATAATTCACCCCTCCACTTT. Translated, it gives CASSAYRDVPNSSYNSPLHF.

V usage is TRBV3-1 (or the pseudogene TRBV3-2) and J usage is TRBJ2-3, with 11 bases fitting TRBD2. Germline assignment: CDR1 LGHDT and CDR2 YNNKEL (reference sequence). This CDR3 has 16 amino acids. The J segment lost 10 bases and the V segment lost 5 bases, leaving 14 bases of the junction unmatched. In DNA form, the CDR3 reads TGTGCCAGCAGCGTAGAGATAGGTAGCGGGAGGGCCCCGCAGTATTTT. It translates to CASSVEIGSGRAPQYF.

The rearrangement links TRBV7-2 to TRBJ1-6; possibly TRBD1 for D (6 bases). Trimming removed 1 base at V and 1 base at J, with 17 bases between. Germline V gives CDR1 SGHTA, CDR2 FQGNSA. CDR3 length: 19 residues. The CDR3 DNA sequence: TGTGCCAGCAGCTTAGAAGGGGCAGGGGCTCAGTCCTATAATTCACCCCTCCACTTT. Protein: CASSLEGAGAQSYNSPLHF.

This clone was counted a few times. The chain couples TRBV9 to TRBJ2-7; D may be TRBD2 (5 bases). Germline V gene sequence: CDR1 SGDLS, CDR2 YYNGEE. V lost 0 bases to trimming and J lost 0 bases, with 7 bases between them. CDR3 length: 14 residues. In DNA form, the CDR3 reads TGTGCCAGCAGCGTAGGTAGCGCCTCCTACGAGCAGTACTTC. Protein product: CASSVGSASYEQYF.

The rearrangement links TRBV19 to TRBJ2-5, with 7 bases fitting TRBD1. J gave up 4 bases and V 6 bases, and 5 bases lay outside the gene matches. The germline V gene encodes CDR1 LNHDA and CDR2 SQIVND (reference sequence). CDR3 length: 13 residues. The CDR3 DNA is TGTGCCAGTAGGACCCCAGGGGGAGAGACCCAGTACTTC. It codes for CASRTPGGETQYF.

This chain uses TRBV4-1 with TRBJ2-7, with D uncertain. Trimming stripped 1 base from V and 2 bases from J, with 12 bases between. The CDR3 contains 15 residues. The germline CDR1 and CDR2 sequences are MGHRA and YSYEKL. The CDR3 loop reads CASSQAMVQPYEQYF. For the CDR3, the DNA is TGCGCCAGCAGCCAAGCGATGGTACAGCCCTACGAGCAGTACTTC.

V usage is TRBV2 and J usage is TRBJ2-6; 7 nucleotides line up with TRBD1. Trimming took 6 bases from V and 0 from J; bases not matched to a gene: 11. The CDR3 extends over 18 amino acids. Germline V gives CDR1 SNHLY, CDR2 FYNNEI. The CDR3 coding sequence is TGTGCCAGCAGAGGACCGGGACAGTCCCCCTCTGGGGCCAACGTCCTGACTTTC. This codes for CASRGPGQSPSGANVLTF.

The rearrangement joins TRBV4-3 to TRBJ1-2; no reliable D call. V was shortened by 5 bases and J by 8 bases, with 15 bases between the two germline ends. This CDR3 spans 13 amino acids. Per germline, CDR1 LGHNA and CDR2 YSLEER. CDR3 sequence: CASSSMRGAGYTF. CDR3 bases: TGCGCCAGCAGCTCAATGCGGGGAGCAGGCTACACCTTC.

This clone was counted only a few times. The chain carries TRBV2 and TRBJ2-3, with 9 bases lining up with TRBD2. Germline V gene sequence: CDR1 SNHLY, CDR2 FYNNEI. The CDR3 is 15 amino acids. Trimming cost V 6 bases and J 3 bases; bases outside gene matches: 7. CDR3 in DNA: TGTGCCAGCAGAGTAGCTAGCGGGGCGACAGATACGCAGTATTTT. It yields the protein CASRVASGATDTQYF.

This clone was observed a few times. This chain uses TRBV19 with TRBJ2-1; TRBD1 matches at 8 bases. Per germline, CDR1 LNHDA and CDR2 SQIVND (reference sequence). After removal of 0 bases from V and 3 bases from J, the junction contained 7 bases not matched to a gene. The CDR3 is made up of 17 amino acids. DNA for the CDR3: TGTGCCAGTAGTATAGATCATCGACAGGGGTACTACAATGAGCAGTTCTTC. This sequence encodes CASSIDHRQGYYNEQFF.

The chain links TRBV6-4 to TRBJ2-3, with a weak D call TRBD2 (5 bases). The CDR3 extends over 15 amino acids. Between the trimmed V and J ends, which lost 2 bases and 1 base, there was a span of 10 bases. Germline CDR1 and CDR2: MRHNA and SNTAGT. The CDR3 protein is CASSDGDGGTDTQYF. The CDR3 nucleotides read TGTGCCAGCAGTGACGGCGACGGGGGCACAGATACGCAGTATTTT.

The gene calls are TRBV3-1 (or the pseudogene TRBV3-2) and TRBJ1-2, with TRBD1 matching over 10 bases. Germline assignment: CDR1 LGHDT and CDR2 YNNKEL (reference sequence). CDR3 length: 15 residues. V shed 1 base, J shed 8 bases, and the junction held 7 bases outside the gene matches. The CDR3 DNA is TGTGCCAGCAGCCAAGTCGGGACAGGGGAGAGGGGCTACACCTTC. Amino acid sequence: CASSQVGTGERGYTF.

V usage is TRBV5-6 and J usage is TRBJ2-3; 9 bases match TRBD1. The V gene end was trimmed by 4 bases and the J gene end by 0 bases; junction bases not matched to a gene: 6. Germline loops: CDR1 SGHDT, CDR2 YYEEEE. The length of the CDR3 is 16 residues. The CDR3 sequence: CASSERGTGSTDTQYF. The DNA for the CDR3 is TGTGCCAGCAGCGAGAGGGGGACAGGGAGCACAGATACGCAGTATTTT.

This clone showed up many times. CDR3 nucleotides: TGCGCCAGCAGCCCGTTCCAGGACTCCTCCTACAATGAGCAGTTCTTC. This translates into CASSPFQDSSYNEQFF. J is TRBJ2-1 and V is TRBV4-1, with D perhaps TRBD2 (5 bases). This CDR3 spans 16 amino acids. V dropped 4 bases and J dropped 0 bases, with 13 bases sitting between them. The V gene's germline CDR1 is MGHRA and CDR2 YSYEKL.

V gene TRBV5-4 combines with J gene TRBJ1-1, with D uncertain. There are 16 residues in the CDR3. Per the germline V gene, CDR1 is SGHNT and CDR2 is YYREEE (reference sequence). With 2 bases removed from V and 1 base from J, the gap between germline ends came to 15 bases. Here the CDR3 reads CASSFGGRGKNTEAFF. The CDR3 DNA reads TGTGCCAGCAGCTTTGGCGGGAGAGGGAAGAACACTGAAGCTTTCTTT.

This clone has a handful of counts. This chain uses TRBV7-9 with TRBJ1-1; D is ambiguous. This CDR3 has 13 amino acids. V lost 4 bases and J lost 2, with 8 bases in between. Germline CDR1 is SEHNR and CDR2 is FQNEAQ (reference sequence). CDR3 residues: CASSSTVNTEAFF. The CDR3 DNA follows: TGTGCCAGCAGCTCTACAGTAAACACTGAAGCTTTCTTT.

The chain combines TRBV20-1 with TRBJ2-7; 8 nucleotides match TRBD2. Per the germline V gene, CDR1 is DFQATT and CDR2 is SNEGSKA (reference sequence). This CDR3 is built from 15 residues. The trim removed 3 bases at V and 3 bases at J, leaving 10 bases unmatched. The DNA of the CDR3 is TGCAGTGCTAGTCCCTTAACTAGCGGCCTCTACGAGCAGTACTTC. Translated, it gives CSASPLTSGLYEQYF.

Regarding this clone: Additional DNA sequences in this sample encode the identical CDR3. The chain carries TRBV10-2 and TRBJ1-5, with 8 bases lining up with TRBD1. Unmatched junction bases numbered 5, after V lost 6 bases and J lost 4 bases. CDR3 length: 14 amino acids. The germline gives CDR1 WSHSY, CDR2 SAAADI. For the CDR3, the DNA is TGCGCCAGCAGGTTAGGACAGGGTAATCAGCCCCAGCATTTT. Amino acid sequence: CASRLGQGNQPQHF.

This clone came up once. This sequence joins TRBV11-2 and TRBJ2-1; 14 bases match TRBD2. V shed 6 bases, J shed 1 base, and the junction held 8 bases outside the gene matches. CDR1 is SGHAT, CDR2 FQNNGV, per germline. The CDR3 has 18 amino acids. The CDR3 sequence is CASRTTSGGANSYNEQFF. The CDR3 nucleotides read TGTGCCAGCAGAACGACTAGCGGGGGGGCAAATTCCTACAATGAGCAGTTCTTC.

CDR3 protein: CASSPTSGAGTLITVGYTF. CDR3 nucleotides: TGTGCCAGCAGCCCTACGTCCGGGGCGGGAACCCTCATTACGGTTGGCTACACCTTC. This chain joins TRBV11-2 and TRBJ1-2; possible D gene TRBD1, 5 bases. CDR1 and CDR2 from the germline V gene are SGHAT and FQNNGV. The CDR3 length is 19 residues. Trimming removed 5 bases from V and 7 bases from J, with 32 bases in between.

This clone was seen once. The chain uses TRBV28 and TRBJ1-3, with D maybe TRBD1 (5 bases). Trimming shortened V by 2 bases and J by 0 bases, and 11 bases separated the two germline ends. This CDR3 has 16 residues. Germline CDR1 MDHEN, CDR2 SYDVKM. The CDR3 loop is CASSLRQIPSGNTIYF. In nucleotides, the CDR3 is TGTGCCAGCAGTTTAAGACAGATCCCCTCTGGAAACACCATATATTTT.

The chain carries TRBV29-1 and TRBJ1-1; 8 nucleotides match TRBD1. V trimming: 5 bases; J trimming: 5 bases; junction bases outside the gene matches: 10. This CDR3 region has 14 residues. Germline V gives CDR1 SQVTM, CDR2 ANQGSEA. The CDR3 sequence is CSVSQGARGTEAFF. The CDR3 DNA follows: TGCAGCGTTTCCCAGGGGGCGAGAGGGACTGAAGCTTTCTTT. The full variable domain, with the rest looked up from reference TRBV29-1 and TRBJ1-1, is SAVISQKPSRDICQRGTSLTIQCQVDSQVTMMFWYRQQPGQSLTLIATANQGSEATYESGFVIDKFPISRPNLTFSTLTVSNMSPEDSSIYLCSVSQGARGTEAFFGQGTRLTVV.

The chain employs TRBV28 and TRBJ2-1; weak D call: TRBD1 (5 bases). This CDR3 contains 14 residues. Germline V gives CDR1 MDHEN, CDR2 SYDVKM. The V end was cut by 7 bases, the J end by 4 bases, with 14 bases between. The CDR3 coding sequence is TGTGCCAGCATCCGGACACCCGGATACAATGAGCAGTTCTTC. It is translated as CASIRTPGYNEQFF. Full variable domain (outside the CDR3, taken from reference TRBV28 and TRBJ2-1): DVKVTQSSRYLVKRTGEKVFLECVQDMDHENMFWYRQDPGLGLRLIYFSYDVKMKEKGDIPEGYSVSREKKERFSLILESASTNQTSMYLCASIRTPGYNEQFFGPGTRLTVL.

The rearrangement links TRBV15 to TRBJ1-2; no clear D gene. Germline V gene lookup returns CDR1 LNHNV and CDR2 YYDKDF (reference sequence). This CDR3 region has 15 residues. The V end was cut by 0 bases, the J end by 6 bases, with 14 bases between. CDR3 protein: CATSRDNSASDGYTF. CDR3 sequence (DNA): TGTGCCACCAGCAGAGACAATTCGGCCAGCGATGGCTACACCTTC.

The gene calls are TRBV9 and TRBJ2-2; no clear D. Trimming removed 0 bases from V and 4 bases from J, with 7 bases in between. The V gene's germline CDR1 is SGDLS and CDR2 YYNGEE. The CDR3 runs 14 residues. The CDR3 reads CASSVGRPTGELFF. As DNA, the CDR3 is TGTGCCAGCAGCGTAGGGCGGCCCACCGGGGAGCTGTTTTTT. Variable domain in full (rest from reference TRBV9 and TRBJ2-2): DSGVTQTPKHLITATGQRVTLRCSPRSGDLSVYWYQQSLDQGLQFLIQYYNGEERAKGNILERFSAQQFPDLHSELNLSSLELGDSALYFCASSVGRPTGELFFGEGSRLTVL.

V gene TRBV7-9 combines with J gene TRBJ2-5; D possibly corresponds to TRBD1 (6 bases). This CDR3 has 14 residues. V lost 5 bases and J lost 0, with 10 bases in between. Germline V gene sequence: CDR1 SEHNR, CDR2 FQNEAQ (reference sequence). In nucleotides, the CDR3 is TGTGCCAGCAGCGACGGACAGTACCAAGAGACCCAGTACTTC. Translated: CASSDGQYQETQYF.